The 21 T cell receptor beta chains listed next were all sequenced from one sample in a study of vaccination effects on CD4 cells after COVID-19. These receptors are not linked to any known antigen. Cultured cells yielded isolated CD4+ T cells after 10 days. The assay was immunoSEQ multiplex PCR, and TCRdb's table has in-frame clones only and misses some. The sample yields around 60,000 clones, about 74% seen once. The sample was CD4+ T cells from PBMCs cultured without peptide, taken before COVID-19 vaccination. These receptors were taken from a human donor who received a COVID-19 vaccine.

The rearrangement uses TRBV5-1 and TRBJ1-1; no firm D call. The ends were cut back, 0 bases at V and 4 bases at J, with 7 bases in the middle. The CDR3 is 13 amino acids. CDR1 and CDR2 from the germline V gene are SGHRS and YFSETQ. CDR3 bases: TGCGCCAGCAGCTTGGTAGGGATCACTGAAGCTTTCTTT. Translation: CASSLVGITEAFF. Variable domain in full (rest from reference TRBV5-1 and TRBJ1-1): KAGVTQTPRYLIKTRGQQVTLSCSPISGHRSVSWYQQTPGQGLQFLFEYFSETQRNKGNFPGRFSGRQFSNSRSEMNVSTLELGDSALYLCASSLVGITEAFFGQGTRLTVV.

The rearrangement uses TRBV30 and TRBJ1-3; D possibly corresponds to TRBD1 (5 bases). The CDR3 totals 17 residues. Germline CDR1 is GTSNPN and CDR2 is SVGIG (reference sequence). V was pared by 4 bases and J by 0 bases, with 19 bases between. The CDR3 coding sequence is TGTGCCTGGACCACCTCTCGGGCGGACAACTCTGGAAACACCATATATTTT. It yields the protein CAWTTSRADNSGNTIYF.

The rearrangement links TRBV10-3 to TRBJ1-5; a weak D match, TRBD1 (5 bases). CDR3 size: 13 residues. The germline CDR1 and CDR2 sequences are ENHRY and SYGVKD. V was pared by 9 bases and J by 1 base, with 10 bases between. CDR3 in amino acids: CAINGGSNQPQHF. DNA of the CDR3: TGTGCCATAAACGGGGGAAGCAATCAGCCCCAGCATTTT.

The chain combines TRBV24-1 with TRBJ2-3; D uncertain. Germline V gene sequence: CDR1 KGHDR, CDR2 SFDVKD. The CDR3 totals 14 residues. Trimming left V 0 bases short and J 3 bases short, with 6 bases between. CDR3 coding DNA: TGTGCCACCAGTGATTTGTCCGGGACAGATACGCAGTATTTT. Residues: CATSDLSGTDTQYF.

Only a few counts were recorded for this clone. The identical CDR3 is also encoded by other nucleotide sequences in the sample. The V and J genes are TRBV2 and TRBJ2-7; 9 bases align to TRBD1. The CDR3 consists of 15 residues. With 5 bases clipped from V and 5 bases from J, the junction kept 10 bases outside the gene matches. In germline, CDR1 is SNHLY, CDR2 FYNNEI. As DNA, the CDR3 is TGTGCCAGCAGTTCCCGGGACAGGGTTGGAAACGAGCAGTACGTC. It codes for CASSSRDRVGNEQYV.

The chain uses TRBV19 and TRBJ2-7; the D call may be TRBD1 or TRBD2 (5 bases each). The CDR3 has 14 amino acids. From germline, CDR1 is LNHDA and CDR2 SQIVND (reference sequence). V gave up 3 bases and J gave up 1 base, with 10 bases separating them. The CDR3 coding sequence is TGTGCCAGTAGTATTGGATGGGGGTCCTACGAGCAGTACGTC. Amino acid sequence: CASSIGWGSYEQYV.

This chain uses TRBV5-8 with TRBJ2-3, with D perhaps being TRBD1 or TRBD2 (6 bases each). Looked up from germline, CDR1 is SGHTS and CDR2 is YDEGEE. The CDR3 is 15 residues long. V dropped 4 bases and J dropped 3 bases, with 15 bases sitting between them. The CDR3 is CASSRRGRGTDTQYF. CDR3 nucleotides: TGTGCCAGCAGCCGACGGGGGCGCGGGACAGATACGCAGTATTTT.

V usage is TRBV5-1 and J usage is TRBJ1-5, with TRBD1 matching 11 bases. Germline lookup yields CDR1 SGHRS and CDR2 YFSETQ. The ends lost 3 bases at V and 4 bases at J; junction bases unmatched: 3. The CDR3 runs to 15 residues. The CDR3: CASSWGTGGNQPQHF. The CDR3 region has the DNA TGCGCCAGCAGCTGGGGGACAGGGGGGAATCAGCCCCAGCATTTT. Filled out from reference TRBV5-1 and TRBJ1-5, the complete variable domain reads KAGVTQTPRYLIKTRGQQVTLSCSPISGHRSVSWYQQTPGQGLQFLFEYFSETQRNKGNFPGRFSGRQFSNSRSEMNVSTLELGDSALYLCASSWGTGGNQPQHFGDGTRLSIL.

Only a few counts were recorded for this clone. The chain recombines TRBV28 with TRBJ1-2; D is unclear. Germline V lookup: CDR1 MDHEN, CDR2 SYDVKM. The CDR3 has 14 residues. The V gene lost 4 bases and the J gene lost 5 bases, with 14 bases spanning the gap. Written as DNA, the CDR3 is TGTGCCAGCAGTTCGGCGCACCCGCCATATGGCTACACCTTC. Translated, it gives CASSSAHPPYGYTF.

CDR3 coding DNA: TGTGCCAGCTCACCATATGGCCCCCAAAGGAGCTACAATGAGCAGTTCTTC. Translated: CASSPYGPQRSYNEQFF. The chain links TRBV18 to TRBJ2-1; no definite D call. From germline, CDR1 is KGHSH and CDR2 LQKENI. CDR3 length equals 17 residues. Deletions cut 2 bases from V and 3 bases from J, with 17 bases between.

J is TRBJ2-3 and V is TRBV4-3, with D possibly being TRBD1 (6 bases). This CDR3 region has 14 residues. Germline loops: CDR1 LGHNA, CDR2 YSLEER. V dropped 2 bases and J dropped 2 bases, with 8 bases sitting between them. Written as DNA, the CDR3 is TGCGCCAGCAGCCAAACAGGGATCACAGATACGCAGTATTTT. Encoded protein: CASSQTGITDTQYF.

CDR3 amino acids: CATGGNSNQPQHF. The CDR3, as DNA: TGTGCCACCGGGGGGAATAGCAATCAGCCCCAGCATTTT. This rearrangement joins TRBV6-5 to TRBJ1-5; the D gene is possibly TRBD1 (5 bases). V was shortened by 10 bases and J by 0 bases, with 10 bases between the two germline ends. The CDR3 runs 13 residues. Germline V CDR1 and CDR2: MNHEY, SVGAGI.

This clone was recorded a few times. The chain links TRBV4-1 to TRBJ2-5; D is ambiguous. Germline V gives CDR1 MGHRA, CDR2 YSYEKL. The CDR3 has 12 amino acids. Trimming shortened V by 0 bases and J by 4 bases, and 3 bases separated the two germline ends. CDR3 sequence reads: CASSQDRETQYF. The CDR3 DNA follows: TGCGCCAGCAGCCAAGATAGAGAGACCCAGTACTTC.

This clone was detected only a few times. The chain recombines TRBV7-2 with TRBJ1-2; D remains ambiguous. V was trimmed by 4 bases and J by 4 bases, leaving 13 bases between them. Germline V gives CDR1 SGHTA, CDR2 FQGNSA. The CDR3 consists of 14 residues. The CDR3 loop is CASSSRTEFYGYTF. In nucleotides, the CDR3 is TGTGCCAGCAGCTCTAGAACAGAGTTCTATGGCTACACCTTC.

V and J are TRBV27 and TRBJ2-2; 9 bases are a match to TRBD1. Germline CDR1 reads MNHEY; CDR2 reads SMNVEV (reference sequence). The CDR3 runs 15 residues. Trimming took 6 bases from V and 1 from J; bases not matched to a gene: 3. CDR3 nucleotides: TGTGCCAGCAGCCTGGACAGGGGGAACACCGGGGAGCTGTTTTTT. This codes for CASSLDRGNTGELFF.

Only one count was recorded for this clone. The chain recombines TRBV5-8 with TRBJ1-3, with D perhaps matching TRBD1 (5 bases). The CDR3 consists of 14 residues. V was trimmed by 1 base and J by 5 bases, leaving 10 bases between them. Germline CDR1 and CDR2: SGHTS and YDEGEE. The CDR3 bases are TGTGCCAGCAGCTTGAGGAGGGGTAGAAACACCATATATTTT. Translating gives CASSLRRGRNTIYF.

This clone has just one count. The chain recombines TRBV12-3 or TRBV12-4 with TRBJ2-5, with 7 bases aligning to TRBD1. CDR3 length: 13 amino acids. The trim removed 4 bases at V and 2 bases at J, leaving 1 base unmatched. CDR3 nucleotide sequence: TGTGCCAGCAGTTGGGACAGTCAAGAGACCCAGTACTTC. Its protein is CASSWDSQETQYF.

The genes are TRBV30 and TRBJ1-1, with D unclear. This CDR3 comprises 11 residues. In germline, CDR1 is GTSNPN, CDR2 SVGIG (reference sequence). The ends were cut back, 0 bases at V and 6 bases at J, with 5 bases in the middle. The CDR3: CAWSVGSEAFF. The DNA for the CDR3 is TGTGCCTGGAGTGTTGGCTCTGAAGCTTTCTTT. The whole variable domain, remainder taken from reference TRBV30 and TRBJ1-1, is SQTIHQWPATLVQPVGSPLSLECTVEGTSNPNLYWYRQAAGRGLQLLFYSVGIGQISSEVPQNLSASRPQDRQFILSSKKLLLSDSGFYLCAWSVGSEAFFGQGTRLTVV.

The chain joins TRBV14 to TRBJ2-6, with 11 bases identical to TRBD1. The V and J ends lost 3 bases and 0 bases, in that order; junction bases with no gene match: 1. This CDR3 spans 17 amino acids. Germline values: CDR1 SGHDN, CDR2 FVKESK. The CDR3 DNA reads as TGTGCCAGCAGCCATGGACAGGGGGCCTCTGGGGCCAACGTCCTGACTTTC. Translation: CASSHGQGASGANVLTF. The whole variable domain, remainder taken from reference TRBV14 and TRBJ2-6, is EAGVTQFPSHSVIEKGQTVTLRCDPISGHDNLYWYRRVMGKEIKFLLHFVKESKQDESGMPNNRFLAERTGGTYSTLKVQPAELEDSGVYFCASSHGQGASGANVLTFGAGSRLTVL.

The chain recombines TRBV10-2 with TRBJ2-7; D is ambiguous. Trimming took off 6 bases at V and 5 bases at J, with 11 bases between the two ends. The CDR3 sequence is 12 residues long. Germline V gene lookup returns CDR1 WSHSY and CDR2 SAAADI. DNA for the CDR3: TGCGCCAGCAGATCCCCCTCGAACGAGCAGTACGTC. This gives the protein CASRSPSNEQYV.

This chain links TRBV30 with TRBJ1-2, with a tentative D call TRBD1 (6 bases). Germline-derived CDR1 and CDR2 are GTSNPN and SVGIG (reference sequence). The CDR3 is 13 residues long. The V and J ends lost 3 bases and 2 bases respectively, with 10 bases between them. As DNA, the CDR3 is TGTGCCTGGAGAACAGGGTCCAACTATGGCTACACCTTC. Protein: CAWRTGSNYGYTF.